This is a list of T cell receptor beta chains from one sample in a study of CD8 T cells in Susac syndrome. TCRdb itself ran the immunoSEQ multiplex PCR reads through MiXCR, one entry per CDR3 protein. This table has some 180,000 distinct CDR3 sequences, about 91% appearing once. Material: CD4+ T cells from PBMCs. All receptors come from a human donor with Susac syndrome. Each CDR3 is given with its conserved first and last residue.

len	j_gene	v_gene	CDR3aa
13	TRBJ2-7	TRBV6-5	CASSYSGSSIGYF
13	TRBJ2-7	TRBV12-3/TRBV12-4	CASSFSNSYEQYF
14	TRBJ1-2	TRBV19	CASSTPGQEYGYTF
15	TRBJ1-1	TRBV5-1	CASSFSGPENTEAFF
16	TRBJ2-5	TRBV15	CATSREDRAGQETQYF
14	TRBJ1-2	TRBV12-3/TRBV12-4	CASSLLHSGVGYTF
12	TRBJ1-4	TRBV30	CAWTGVHEKLFF
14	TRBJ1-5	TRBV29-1	CSVVEADSNQPQHF
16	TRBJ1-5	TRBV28	CASSPGTGSTNQPQHF
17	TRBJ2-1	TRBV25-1	CASSDMGLAGHYNEQFF
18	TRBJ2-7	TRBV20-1	CSARDWAIGTSGSYEQYF
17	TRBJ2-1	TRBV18	CASSPQLSGISYNEQFF
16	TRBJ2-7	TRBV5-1	CASSSLKGTGTYEQYF
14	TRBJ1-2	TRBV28	CASSSTGDNYGYTF
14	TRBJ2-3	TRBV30	CAWMAGTGTDTQYF
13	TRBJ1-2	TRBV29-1	CSVGGVRDYGYTF
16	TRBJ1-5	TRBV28	CASSLIGRVWNQPQHF